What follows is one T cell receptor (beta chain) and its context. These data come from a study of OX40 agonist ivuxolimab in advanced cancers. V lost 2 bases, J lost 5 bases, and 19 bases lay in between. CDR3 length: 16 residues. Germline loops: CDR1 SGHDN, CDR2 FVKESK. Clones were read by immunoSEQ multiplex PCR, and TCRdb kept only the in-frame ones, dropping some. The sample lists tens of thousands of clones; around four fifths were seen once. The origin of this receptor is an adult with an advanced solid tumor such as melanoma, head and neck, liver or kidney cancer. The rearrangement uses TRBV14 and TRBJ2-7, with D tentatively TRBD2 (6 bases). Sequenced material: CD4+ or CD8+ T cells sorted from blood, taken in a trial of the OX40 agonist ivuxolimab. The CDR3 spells CASSQFPGRIGHEQYF. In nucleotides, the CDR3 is TGTGCCAGCAGCCAATTTCCAGGGAGGATCGGCCACGAGCAGTACTTC.